This is a list of T cell receptor beta chains from one sample in a study of response to subunit inactivated influenza vaccine. TCRdb re-analysed the RT-PCR reads in MiXCR, keeping a single row per CDR3 protein. The data contain 650,000 to 850,000 distinct CDR3 sequences, about 14% of them singletons. The sample here was PBMCs from blood, taken less than 15 days before vaccination. The source is a man in his fifties who received an inactivated influenza vaccine. The CDR3 runs from the conserved cysteine through the conserved F or W. A D gene is named only where the DNA matches it firmly. The listing skips clone size in some rows; elsewhere it reads once, few, many or a size class.

>-|TRBJ2-3|TRBV11-1|TRBD2|18
CASSLRGKREGFTDTQYF
TGTGCCAGCAGCTTAAGAGGGAAACGGGAGGGCTTCACAGATACGCAGTATTTT
>once|TRBJ1-2|TRBV4-2|TRBD1|13
CASSQETGGVNTF
TGTGCCAGCAGCCAAGAGACAGGGGGCGTCAACACCTTC
>-|TRBJ1-1|TRBV12-3/TRBV12-4|TRBD1|16
CASSPTDRISGTEAFF
TGTGCCAGCAGTCCGACGGACAGGATTTCTGGCACTGAAGCTTTCTTT
>-|TRBJ2-3|TRBV15|-|15
CATSRDGGGSRTQYF
TGTGCCACCAGCAGAGATGGGGGCGGGTCGAGGACGCAGTATTTT
>many|TRBJ2-7|TRBV9|TRBD1|15
CASSVGQGASYEQYF
TGTGCCAGCAGCGTAGGACAGGGGGCTTCCTACGAGCAGTACTTC
>-|TRBJ2-2|TRBV4-1|-|14
CASSIHQGTGELFF
TGCGCCAGCAGCATCCACCAGGGAACCGGGGAGCTGTTTTTT
>-|TRBJ2-1|TRBV4-3|-|19
CASSQDFRDTESSYNEQFF
TGCGCCAGCAGCCAAGATTTTCGGGACACTGAGAGCTCCTACAATGAGCAGTTCTTC
>few|TRBJ2-3|TRBV9|-|16
CASSPFGLVSTDTQYF
TGTGCCAGCAGCCCCTTCGGTTTGGTCAGCACAGATACGCAGTATTTT
>few|TRBJ2-3|TRBV13|-|14
CASSGTKGPDTQYF
TGTGCCAGCAGCGGGACGAAAGGGCCAGATACGCAGTATTTT
>few|TRBJ2-1|TRBV27|TRBD2|18
CASSKTSGRPPYYNEQFF
TGTGCCAGCAGTAAGACTAGCGGGAGGCCGCCTTATTACAATGAGCAGTTCTTC
>-|TRBJ1-3|TRBV20-1|-|11
CSARGNNTIYF
TGCAGTGCTAGGGGTAACAACACCATATATTTT
>-|TRBJ2-1|TRBV12-3/TRBV12-4|TRBD2|15
CASSLEREVDNEEFF
TGTGCCAGCAGTTTGGAACGGGAGGTTGACAATGAGGAGTTCTTC
>few|TRBJ2-7|TRBV20-1|-|17
CSAWGERGTLSSYEQYF
TGCAGTGCTTGGGGTGAAAGAGGAACTTTGAGCTCCTACGAGCAGTACTTC
>many|TRBJ2-1|TRBV29-1|TRBD1|15
CSVDQIQGHYNEQFF
TGCAGCGTTGATCAAATACAGGGGCACTACAATGAGCAGTTCTTC
>few|TRBJ2-1|TRBV29-1|-|13
CSVGGDIYNEQFF
TGCAGCGTTGGGGGAGACATCTACAATGAGCAGTTCTTC
>-|TRBJ2-4|TRBV12-2|-|18
CASRLGGGSVRAKNIQYF
TGTGCAAGTCGCTTAGGCGGGGGCTCGGTCCGAGCCAAAAACATTCAGTACTTC
>-|TRBJ2-3|TRBV10-3|TRBD1|15
CAISEWGTGADTQYF
TGTGCCATCAGTGAGTGGGGGACAGGGGCAGATACGCAGTATTTT
>few|TRBJ2-1|TRBV5-6|-|13
CASSSSRGGPKFF
TGTGCCAGCAGCTCCTCTCGGGGAGGCCCTAAGTTCTTC
>many|TRBJ2-1|TRBV28|-|13
CASTQAHNNEQFF
TGTGCCAGCACCCAAGCCCACAACAATGAGCAGTTCTTC
>-|TRBJ2-2|TRBV7-3|TRBD2|16
CASSPTGTRGTGELFF
TGTGCCAGCAGCCCGACCGGGACTAGAGGGACCGGGGAGCTGTTTTTT
>-|TRBJ2-1|TRBV20-1|TRBD2|16
CSAREGLARSYNEQFF
TGCAGTGCTAGAGAGGGACTAGCCCGCTCCTACAATGAGCAGTTCTTC
>-|TRBJ2-1|TRBV4-1|TRBD1|14
CASSHPGGGNEQFF
TGCGCCAGCAGCCATCCAGGGGGCGGGAATGAGCAGTTCTTC
>many|TRBJ1-5|TRBV12-3/TRBV12-4|TRBD1|15
CASSFGTGENQPQHF
TGTGCCAGCAGTTTCGGGACAGGGGAAAATCAGCCCCAGCATTTT
>few|TRBJ2-1|TRBV20-1|TRBD2|13
CSRSGGRRNEQFF
TGCAGTCGCTCGGGAGGGCGCCGGAATGAGCAGTTCTTC
>many|TRBJ2-3|TRBV5-5|-|15
CASSFFLGGTDTQYF
TGTGCCAGCAGCTTTTTCCTTGGGGGCACAGATACGCAGTATTTT
>few|TRBJ2-3|TRBV27|-|14
CASSRRQRGDTQYF
TGTGCCAGCAGTAGGAGACAACGGGGAGATACGCAGTATTTT
>few|TRBJ2-3|TRBV7-9|TRBD2|15
CASSKGLVNTDTQYF
TGTGCCAGCAGCAAGGGACTAGTGAACACAGATACGCAGTATTTT
>few|TRBJ2-2|TRBV7-9|-|16
CASSTPDRANTGELFF
TGTGCCAGCAGCACCCCGGACAGAGCGAACACCGGGGAGCTGTTTTTT
>few|TRBJ1-1|TRBV18|-|15
CASSPGGRGVTEAFF
TGTGCCAGCTCACCGGGGGGGCGCGGTGTCACTGAAGCTTTCTTT
>-|TRBJ2-7|TRBV27|-|16
CASSLAPALRSYEQYF
TGTGCCAGCAGTTTGGCCCCGGCGCTACGCTCCTACGAGCAGTACTTC
>few|TRBJ2-3|TRBV5-5|-|15
CASREGTGRGDTQYF
TGTGCCAGCAGGGAAGGGACCGGGCGTGGAGATACGCAGTATTTT
>-|TRBJ2-3|TRBV20-1|-|15
CSASRRDTFTDTQYF
TGCAGTGCTAGCCGTCGGGACACCTTCACAGATACGCAGTATTTT
>-|TRBJ2-3|TRBV5-1|TRBD2|17
CASSSPGTSKGSDTQYF
TGCGCCAGCAGCTCACCCGGGACTAGCAAGGGTTCAGATACGCAGTATTTT
>few|TRBJ2-1|TRBV28|-|12
CASSPLGIEQFF
TGTGCCAGCAGTCCTCTCGGAATTGAGCAGTTCTTC
>few|TRBJ2-1|TRBV12-3/TRBV12-4|TRBD2|14
CASRIGGTSNEQFF
TGTGCCAGCAGGATAGGAGGGACTAGCAATGAGCAGTTCTTC
>-|TRBJ2-5|TRBV7-8|-|16
CASSLVVGGRGETQYF
TGTGCCAGCAGCTTGGTAGTTGGGGGACGCGGGGAGACCCAGTACTTC
>-|TRBJ2-1|TRBV29-1|-|15
CSVEDRGQFTNEQFF
TGCAGCGTTGAAGATCGCGGACAGTTCACCAATGAGCAGTTCTTC
>few|TRBJ2-3|TRBV6-5|-|11
CASSLGEMQYF
TGTGCCAGCAGTTTGGGGGAGATGCAGTATTTT
>few|TRBJ2-7|TRBV18|-|14
CASSPPAASYEQYF
TGTGCCAGCTCACCACCTGCGGCCTCCTACGAGCAGTACTTC
>few|TRBJ1-1|TRBV20-1|-|11
CSAVRGTEAFF
TGCAGTGCCGTGCGGGGGACTGAAGCTTTCTTT